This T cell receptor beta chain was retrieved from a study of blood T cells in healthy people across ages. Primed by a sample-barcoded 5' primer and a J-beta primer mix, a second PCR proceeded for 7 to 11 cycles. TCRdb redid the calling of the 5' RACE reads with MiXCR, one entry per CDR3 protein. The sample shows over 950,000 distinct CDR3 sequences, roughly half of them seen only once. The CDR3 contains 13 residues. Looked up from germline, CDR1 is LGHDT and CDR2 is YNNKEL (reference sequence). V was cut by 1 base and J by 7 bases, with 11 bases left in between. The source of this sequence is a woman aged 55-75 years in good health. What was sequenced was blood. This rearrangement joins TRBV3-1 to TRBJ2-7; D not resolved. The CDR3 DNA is TGTGCCAGCAGCCAAGTTCCCTCGAGAGAGCAGTACTTC. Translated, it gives CASSQVPSREQYF.